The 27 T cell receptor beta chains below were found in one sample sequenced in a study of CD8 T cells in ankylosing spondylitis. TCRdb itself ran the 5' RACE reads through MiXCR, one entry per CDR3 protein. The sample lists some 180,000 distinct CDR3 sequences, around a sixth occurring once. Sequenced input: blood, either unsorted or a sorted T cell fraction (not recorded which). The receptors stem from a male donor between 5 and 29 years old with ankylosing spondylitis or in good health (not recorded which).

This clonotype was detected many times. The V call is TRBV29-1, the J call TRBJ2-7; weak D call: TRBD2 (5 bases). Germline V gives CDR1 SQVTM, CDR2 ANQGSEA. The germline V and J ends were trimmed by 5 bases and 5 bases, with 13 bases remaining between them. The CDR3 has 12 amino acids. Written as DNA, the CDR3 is TGCAGCGTTAGGACGGGGAGCGACGAGCAGTACTTC. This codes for CSVRTGSDEQYF.

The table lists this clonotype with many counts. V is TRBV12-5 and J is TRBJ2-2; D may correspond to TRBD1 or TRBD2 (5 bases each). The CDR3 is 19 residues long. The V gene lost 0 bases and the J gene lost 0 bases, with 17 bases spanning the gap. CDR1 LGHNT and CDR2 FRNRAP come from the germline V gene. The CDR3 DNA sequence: TGTGCTAGTGGTTTGGTACCGAGACTAACGGGACCGAACACCGGGGAGCTGTTTTTT. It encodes CASGLVPRLTGPNTGELFF.

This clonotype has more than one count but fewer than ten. This chain's CDR3 is CASSQPGQPRQETQYF. CDR3 nucleotide sequence: TGTGCCAGCAGCCAACCCGGACAGCCGAGACAAGAGACCCAGTACTTC. This chain links TRBV14 with TRBJ2-5; a weak D match, TRBD1 (6 bases). Germline V lookup: CDR1 SGHDN, CDR2 FVKESK. Deletions cut 2 bases from V and 2 bases from J, with 15 bases between. The length of the CDR3 is 16 residues.

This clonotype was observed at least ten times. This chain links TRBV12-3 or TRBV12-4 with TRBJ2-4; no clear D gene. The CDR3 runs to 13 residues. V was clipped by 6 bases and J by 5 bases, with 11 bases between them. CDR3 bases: TGTGCCAGCAGGAGGACCCCGCAAAACATTCAGTACTTC. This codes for CASRRTPQNIQYF.

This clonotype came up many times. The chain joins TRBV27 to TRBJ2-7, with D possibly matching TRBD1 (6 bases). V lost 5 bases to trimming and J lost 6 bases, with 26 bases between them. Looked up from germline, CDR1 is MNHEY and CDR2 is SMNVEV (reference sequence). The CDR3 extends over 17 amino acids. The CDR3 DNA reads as TGTGCCAGCAGTCCCCTACAAAGTATGGGGACAAAAAGCGAGCAGTACTTC. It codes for CASSPLQSMGTKSEQYF.

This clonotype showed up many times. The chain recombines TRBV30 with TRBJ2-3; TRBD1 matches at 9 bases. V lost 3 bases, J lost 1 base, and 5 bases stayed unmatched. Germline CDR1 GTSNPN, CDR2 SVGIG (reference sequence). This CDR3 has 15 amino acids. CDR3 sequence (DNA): TGTGCCTGGAGCCGGACAGGGGTACGCACAGATACGCAGTATTTT. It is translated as CAWSRTGVRTDTQYF.

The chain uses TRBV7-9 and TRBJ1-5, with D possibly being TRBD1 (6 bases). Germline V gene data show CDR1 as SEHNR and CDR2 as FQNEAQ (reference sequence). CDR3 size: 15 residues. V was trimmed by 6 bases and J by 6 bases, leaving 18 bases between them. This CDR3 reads CASSSTSGVGQPQHF. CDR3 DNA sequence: TGTGCCAGCAGTTCTACCTCAGGGGTCGGTCAGCCCCAGCATTTT.

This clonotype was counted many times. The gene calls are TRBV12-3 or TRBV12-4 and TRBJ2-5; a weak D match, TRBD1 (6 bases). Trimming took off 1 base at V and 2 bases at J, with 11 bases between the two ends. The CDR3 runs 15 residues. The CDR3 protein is CASSLGGQPQETQYF. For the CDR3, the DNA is TGTGCCAGCAGTTTAGGTGGACAGCCTCAAGAGACCCAGTACTTC.

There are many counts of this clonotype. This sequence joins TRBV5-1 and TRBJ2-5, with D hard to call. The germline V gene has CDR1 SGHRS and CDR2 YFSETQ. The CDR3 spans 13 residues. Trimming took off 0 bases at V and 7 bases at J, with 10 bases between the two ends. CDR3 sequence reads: CASSLERWGTQYF. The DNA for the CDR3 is TGCGCCAGCAGCTTGGAAAGATGGGGGACCCAGTACTTC.

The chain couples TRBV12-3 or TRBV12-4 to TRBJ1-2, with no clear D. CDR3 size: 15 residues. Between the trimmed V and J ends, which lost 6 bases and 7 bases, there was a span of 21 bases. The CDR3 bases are TGTGCCAGCAGCCCTGGGCAAGGCCCAGACGGTGGCTACACCTTC. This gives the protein CASSPGQGPDGGYTF.

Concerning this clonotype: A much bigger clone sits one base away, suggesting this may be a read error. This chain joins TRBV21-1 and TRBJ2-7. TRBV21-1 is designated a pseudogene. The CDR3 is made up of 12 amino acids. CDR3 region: CASGKGSSEQYF. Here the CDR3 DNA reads TGTGCCAGCGGCAAAGGGTCGAGTGAGCAGTACTTC.

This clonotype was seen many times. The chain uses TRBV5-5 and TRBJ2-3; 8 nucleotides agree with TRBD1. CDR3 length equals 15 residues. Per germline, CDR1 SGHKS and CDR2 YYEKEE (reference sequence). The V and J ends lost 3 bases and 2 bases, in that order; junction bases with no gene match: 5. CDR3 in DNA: TGTGCCAGCAGCTCGACAGGGGAAGACACAGATACGCAGTATTTT. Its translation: CASSSTGEDTDTQYF.

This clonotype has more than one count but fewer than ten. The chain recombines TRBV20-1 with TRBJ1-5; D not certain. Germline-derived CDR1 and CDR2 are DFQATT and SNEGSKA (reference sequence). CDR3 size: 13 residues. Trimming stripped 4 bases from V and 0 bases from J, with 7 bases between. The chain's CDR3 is CSATRNSNQPQHF. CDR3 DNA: TGCAGTGCTACACGGAATAGCAATCAGCCCCAGCATTTT.

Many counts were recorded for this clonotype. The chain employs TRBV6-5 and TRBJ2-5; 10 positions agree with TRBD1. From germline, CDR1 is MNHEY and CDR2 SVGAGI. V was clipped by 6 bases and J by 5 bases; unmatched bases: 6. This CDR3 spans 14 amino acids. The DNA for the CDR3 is TGTGCCAGCAGATTGACAGGGGGCAGGGAGACCCAGTACTTC. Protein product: CASRLTGGRETQYF.

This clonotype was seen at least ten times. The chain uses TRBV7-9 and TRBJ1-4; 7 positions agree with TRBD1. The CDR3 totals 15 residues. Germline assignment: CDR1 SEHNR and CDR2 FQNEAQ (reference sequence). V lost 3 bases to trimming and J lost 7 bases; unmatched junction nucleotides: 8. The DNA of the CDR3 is TGTGCCAGCAGCTTCGCACGACAGGGTGGTGAAAAACTGTTTTTT. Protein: CASSFARQGGEKLFF.

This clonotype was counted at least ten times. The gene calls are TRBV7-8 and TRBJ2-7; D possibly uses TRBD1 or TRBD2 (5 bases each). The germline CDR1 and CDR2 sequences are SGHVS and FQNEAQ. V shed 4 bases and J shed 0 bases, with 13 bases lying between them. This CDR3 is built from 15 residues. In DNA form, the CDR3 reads TGTGCCAGCAGCTCCGGGTCGGGGCCCTCCTACGAGCAGTACTTC. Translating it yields CASSSGSGPSYEQYF.

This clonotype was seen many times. The CDR3 DNA reads as TGCGCCAGCAGCCGAGAACCCACCGGGGAGCTGTTTTTT. This sequence encodes CASSREPTGELFF. The chain uses TRBV5-1 and TRBJ2-2; D is unclear. This CDR3 has 13 amino acids. The germline CDR1 and CDR2 sequences are SGHRS and YFSETQ. The ends were cut back, 4 bases at V and 4 bases at J, with 8 bases in the middle.

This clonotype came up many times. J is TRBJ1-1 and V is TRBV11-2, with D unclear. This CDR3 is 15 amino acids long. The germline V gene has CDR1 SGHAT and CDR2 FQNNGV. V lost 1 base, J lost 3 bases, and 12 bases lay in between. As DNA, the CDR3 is TGTGCCAGCAGCTTAGTGACGGGTTTTTACACTGAAGCTTTCTTT. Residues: CASSLVTGFYTEAFF. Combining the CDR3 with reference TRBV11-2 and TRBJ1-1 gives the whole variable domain EAGVAQSPRYKIIEKRQSVAFWCNPISGHATLYWYQQILGQGPKLLIQFQNNGVVDDSQLPKDRFSAERLKGVDSTLKIQPAKLEDSAVYLCASSLVTGFYTEAFFGQGTRLTVV.

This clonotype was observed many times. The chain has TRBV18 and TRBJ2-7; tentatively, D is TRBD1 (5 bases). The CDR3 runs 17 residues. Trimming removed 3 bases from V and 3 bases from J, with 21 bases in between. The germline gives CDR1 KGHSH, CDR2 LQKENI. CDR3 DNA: TGTGCCAGCTCACCCTCGGTCGGGCAGGGTACAGTCTACGAGCAGTACGTC. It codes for CASSPSVGQGTVYEQYV.

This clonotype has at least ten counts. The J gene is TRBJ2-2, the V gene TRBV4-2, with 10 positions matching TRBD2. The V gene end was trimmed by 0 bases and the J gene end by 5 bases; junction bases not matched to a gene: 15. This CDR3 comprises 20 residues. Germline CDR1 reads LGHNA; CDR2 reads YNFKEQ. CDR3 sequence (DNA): TGTGCCAGCAGCCAAGATAGGCTAGCGGGAGAGGAGTCGGATACCGGGGAGCTGTTTTTT. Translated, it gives CASSQDRLAGEESDTGELFF.

CDR3 sequence reads: CASSLRTGGIDEQFF. The CDR3 DNA reads as TGTGCCAGCAGTTTACGGACAGGGGGCATCGATGAGCAGTTCTTC. The gene calls are TRBV12-3 or TRBV12-4 and TRBJ2-1, with TRBD1 identical over 11 bases. The ends lost 2 bases at V and 8 bases at J; junction bases unmatched: 5. This CDR3 is 15 amino acids long.

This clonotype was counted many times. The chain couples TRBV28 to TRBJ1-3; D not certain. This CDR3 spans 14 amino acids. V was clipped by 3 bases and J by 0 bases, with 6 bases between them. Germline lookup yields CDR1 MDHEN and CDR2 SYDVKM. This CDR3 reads CASSFVDSGNTIYF. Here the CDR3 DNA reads TGTGCCAGCAGTTTCGTCGACTCTGGAAACACCATATATTTT.

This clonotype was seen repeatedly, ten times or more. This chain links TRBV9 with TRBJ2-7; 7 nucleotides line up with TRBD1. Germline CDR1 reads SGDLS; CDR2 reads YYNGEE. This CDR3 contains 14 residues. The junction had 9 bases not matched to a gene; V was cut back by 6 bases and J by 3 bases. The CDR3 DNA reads TGTGCCAGCAAACAGGGGCCCTGGGACTACGAGCAGTACTTC. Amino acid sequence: CASKQGPWDYEQYF.

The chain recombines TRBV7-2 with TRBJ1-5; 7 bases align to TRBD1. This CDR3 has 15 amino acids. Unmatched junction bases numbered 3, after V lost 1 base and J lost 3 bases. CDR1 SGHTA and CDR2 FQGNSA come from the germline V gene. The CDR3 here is CASSLGDRVNQPQHF. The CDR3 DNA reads TGTGCCAGCAGCTTAGGAGACAGGGTCAATCAGCCCCAGCATTTT.

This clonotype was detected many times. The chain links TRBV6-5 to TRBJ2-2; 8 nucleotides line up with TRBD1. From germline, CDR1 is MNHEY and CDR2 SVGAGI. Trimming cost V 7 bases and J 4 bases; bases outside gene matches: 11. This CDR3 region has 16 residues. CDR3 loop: CASTLTYRGSTGELFF. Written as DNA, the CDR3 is TGTGCCAGCACCCTTACCTACAGGGGGTCCACCGGGGAGCTGTTTTTT.

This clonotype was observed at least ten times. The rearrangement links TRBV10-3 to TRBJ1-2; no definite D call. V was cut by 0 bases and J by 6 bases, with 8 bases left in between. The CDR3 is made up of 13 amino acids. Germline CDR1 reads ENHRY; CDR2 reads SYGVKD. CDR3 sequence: CAISESRGDGYTF. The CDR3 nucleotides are TGTGCCATCAGTGAGTCTCGGGGAGATGGCTACACCTTC.

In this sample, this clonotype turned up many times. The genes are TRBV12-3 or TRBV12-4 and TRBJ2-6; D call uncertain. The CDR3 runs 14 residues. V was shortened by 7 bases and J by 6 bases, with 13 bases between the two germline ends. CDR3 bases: TGTGCCAGCACAACCTCTGCCGTGGCCAACGTCCTGACTTTC. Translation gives CASTTSAVANVLTF.